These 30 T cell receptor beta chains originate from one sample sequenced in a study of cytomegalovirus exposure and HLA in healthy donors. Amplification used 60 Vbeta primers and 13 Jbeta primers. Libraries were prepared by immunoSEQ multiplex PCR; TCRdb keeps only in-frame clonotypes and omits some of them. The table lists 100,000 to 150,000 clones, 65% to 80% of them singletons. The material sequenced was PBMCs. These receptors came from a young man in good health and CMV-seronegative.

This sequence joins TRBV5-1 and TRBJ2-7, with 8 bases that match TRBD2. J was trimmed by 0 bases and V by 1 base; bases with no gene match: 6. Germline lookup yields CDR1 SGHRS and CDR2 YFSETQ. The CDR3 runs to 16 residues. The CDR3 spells CASSLSVAGGSYEQYF. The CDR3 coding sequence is TGCGCCAGCAGCTTGAGCGTGGCGGGAGGCTCCTACGAGCAGTACTTC.

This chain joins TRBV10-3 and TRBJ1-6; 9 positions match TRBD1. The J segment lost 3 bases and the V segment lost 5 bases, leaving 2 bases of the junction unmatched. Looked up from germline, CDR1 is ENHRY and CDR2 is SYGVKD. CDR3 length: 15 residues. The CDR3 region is CAISWDRDYNSPLHF. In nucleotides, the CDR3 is TGTGCCATCAGTTGGGACAGGGACTATAATTCACCCCTCCACTTT.

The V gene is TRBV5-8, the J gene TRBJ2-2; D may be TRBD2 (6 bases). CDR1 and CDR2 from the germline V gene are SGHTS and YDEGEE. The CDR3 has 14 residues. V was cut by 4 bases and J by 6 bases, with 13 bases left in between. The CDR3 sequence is CASSRKGGAGELFF. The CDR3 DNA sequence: TGTGCCAGCAGCCGAAAAGGCGGGGCCGGGGAGCTGTTTTTT.

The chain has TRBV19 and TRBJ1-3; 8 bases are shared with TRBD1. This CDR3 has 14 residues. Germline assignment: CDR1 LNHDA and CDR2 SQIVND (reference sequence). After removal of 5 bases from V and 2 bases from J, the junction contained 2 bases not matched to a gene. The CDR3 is CASSSTGAGNTIYF. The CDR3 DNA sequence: TGTGCCAGTAGTTCGACAGGGGCTGGAAACACCATATATTTT.

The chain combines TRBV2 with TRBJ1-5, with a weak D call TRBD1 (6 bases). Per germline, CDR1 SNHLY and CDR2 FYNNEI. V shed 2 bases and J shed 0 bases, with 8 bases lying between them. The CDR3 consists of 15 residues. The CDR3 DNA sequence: TGTGCCAGCAGTGAACAGGGGATTAGCAATCAGCCCCAGCATTTT. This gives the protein CASSEQGISNQPQHF.

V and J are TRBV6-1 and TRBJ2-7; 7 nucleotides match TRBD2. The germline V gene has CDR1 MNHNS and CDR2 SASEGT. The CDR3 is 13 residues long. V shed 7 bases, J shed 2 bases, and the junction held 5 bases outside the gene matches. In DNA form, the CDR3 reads TGTGCCAGCACCCCTAGCGGCCCCTACGAGCAGTACTTC. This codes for CASTPSGPYEQYF.

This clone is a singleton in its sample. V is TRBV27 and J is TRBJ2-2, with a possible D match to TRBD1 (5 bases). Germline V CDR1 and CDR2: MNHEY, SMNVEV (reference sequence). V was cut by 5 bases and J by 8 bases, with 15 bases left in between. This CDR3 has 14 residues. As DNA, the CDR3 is TGTGCCAGCAGTATAACCACAGGTCTGGGGGAGCTGTTTTTT. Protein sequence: CASSITTGLGELFF.

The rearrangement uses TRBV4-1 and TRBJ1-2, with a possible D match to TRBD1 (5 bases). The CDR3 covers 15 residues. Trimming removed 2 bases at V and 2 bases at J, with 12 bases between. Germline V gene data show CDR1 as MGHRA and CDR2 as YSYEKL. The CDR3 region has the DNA TGCGCCAGCAGCCAACCCTCTCCAGGGAACTATGGCTACACCTTC. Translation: CASSQPSPGNYGYTF.

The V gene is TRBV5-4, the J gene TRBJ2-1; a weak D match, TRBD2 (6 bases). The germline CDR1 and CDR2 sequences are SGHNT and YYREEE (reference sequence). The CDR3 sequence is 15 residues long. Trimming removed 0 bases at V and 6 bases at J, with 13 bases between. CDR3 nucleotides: TGTGCCAGCAGCTTGGTAGCTGGGGGAGGCAATGAGCAGTTCTTC. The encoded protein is CASSLVAGGGNEQFF.

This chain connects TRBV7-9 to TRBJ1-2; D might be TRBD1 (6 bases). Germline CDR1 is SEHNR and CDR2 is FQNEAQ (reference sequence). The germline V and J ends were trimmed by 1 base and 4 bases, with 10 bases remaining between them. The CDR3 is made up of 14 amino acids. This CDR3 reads CASSLGQVAYGYTF. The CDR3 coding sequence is TGTGCCAGCAGCTTAGGACAGGTGGCCTATGGCTACACCTTC.

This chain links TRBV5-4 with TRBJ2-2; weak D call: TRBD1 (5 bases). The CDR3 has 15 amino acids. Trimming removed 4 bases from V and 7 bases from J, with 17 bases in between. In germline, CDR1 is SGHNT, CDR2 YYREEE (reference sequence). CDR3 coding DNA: TGTGCCAGCAGCCCCGCAGGGCCCAGAGACGGGGAGCTGTTTTTT. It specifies CASSPAGPRDGELFF. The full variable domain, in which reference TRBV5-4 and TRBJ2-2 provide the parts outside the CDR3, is ETGVTQSPTHLIKTRGQQVTLRCSSQSGHNTVSWYQQALGQGPQFIFQYYREEENGRGNFPPRFSGLQFPNYSSELNVNALELDDSALYLCASSPAGPRDGELFFGEGSRLTVL.

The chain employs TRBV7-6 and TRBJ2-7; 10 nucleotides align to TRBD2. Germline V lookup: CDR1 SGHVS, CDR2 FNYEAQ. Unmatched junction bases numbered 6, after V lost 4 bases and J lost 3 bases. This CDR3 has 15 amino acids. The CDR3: CASSSETSGFYEQYF. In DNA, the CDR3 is TGTGCCAGCAGCTCCGAGACTAGCGGGTTCTACGAGCAGTACTTC.

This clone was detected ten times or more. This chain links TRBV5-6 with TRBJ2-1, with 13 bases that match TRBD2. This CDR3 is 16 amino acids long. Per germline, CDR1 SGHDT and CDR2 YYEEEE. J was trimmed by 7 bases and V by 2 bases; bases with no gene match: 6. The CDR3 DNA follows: TGTGCCAGCAGCTTATCATGGACTAGCGGGGGAAATGAGCAGTTCTTC. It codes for CASSLSWTSGGNEQFF. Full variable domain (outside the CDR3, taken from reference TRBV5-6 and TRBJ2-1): DAGVTQSPTHLIKTRGQQVTLRCSPKSGHDTVSWYQQALGQGPQFIFQYYEEEERQRGNFPDRFSGHQFPNYSSELNVNALLLGDSALYLCASSLSWTSGGNEQFFGPGTRLTVL.

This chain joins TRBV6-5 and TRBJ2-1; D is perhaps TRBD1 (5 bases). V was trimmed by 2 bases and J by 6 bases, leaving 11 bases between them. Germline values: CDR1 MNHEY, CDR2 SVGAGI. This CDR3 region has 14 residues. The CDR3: CASSYADRFNEQFF. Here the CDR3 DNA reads TGTGCCAGCAGTTACGCCGACAGATTCAATGAGCAGTTCTTC.

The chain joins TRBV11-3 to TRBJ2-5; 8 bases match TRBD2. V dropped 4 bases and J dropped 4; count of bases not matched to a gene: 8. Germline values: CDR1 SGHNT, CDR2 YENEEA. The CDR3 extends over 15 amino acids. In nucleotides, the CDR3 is TGTGCCAGCAGCTCTCGGGGGGGGCCAACAGAGACCCAGTACTTC. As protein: CASSSRGGPTETQYF. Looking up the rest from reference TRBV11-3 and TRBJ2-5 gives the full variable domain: EAGVVQSPRYKIIEKKQPVAFWCNPISGHNTLYWYLQNLGQGPELLIRYENEEAVDDSQLPKDRFSAERLKGVDSTLKIQPAELGDSAVYLCASSSRGGPTETQYFGPGTRLLVL.

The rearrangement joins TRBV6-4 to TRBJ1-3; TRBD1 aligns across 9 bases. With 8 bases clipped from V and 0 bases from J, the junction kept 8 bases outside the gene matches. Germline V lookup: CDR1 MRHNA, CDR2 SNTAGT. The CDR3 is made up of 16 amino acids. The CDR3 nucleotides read TGTGCCAGCTTTCGGACAGGGGCCCACTCTGGAAACACCATATATTTT. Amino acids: CASFRTGAHSGNTIYF.

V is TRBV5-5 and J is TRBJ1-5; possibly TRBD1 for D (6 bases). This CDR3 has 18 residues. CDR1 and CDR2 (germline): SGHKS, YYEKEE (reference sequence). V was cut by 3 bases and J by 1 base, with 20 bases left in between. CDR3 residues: CASSYSGTPLDSNQPQHF. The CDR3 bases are TGTGCCAGCAGCTACTCCGGGACACCTCTCGACAGCAATCAGCCCCAGCATTTT.

CDR3 sequence (DNA): TGTGCCAGTAGACCTCGTAGTTACGACAGAGACTATGGCTACACCTTC. This encodes CASRPRSYDRDYGYTF. The genes are TRBV19 and TRBJ1-2, with D possibly matching TRBD1 (5 bases). Trimming removed 6 bases from V and 3 bases from J, with 20 bases in between. Germline CDR1 and CDR2: LNHDA and SQIVND (reference sequence). This CDR3 region has 16 residues.

CDR3 sequence reads: CASSIPGFGNTIYF. The CDR3 nucleotides read TGTGCCAGTAGTATTCCCGGGTTTGGAAACACCATATATTTT. J is TRBJ1-3 and V is TRBV19; D ambiguous. This CDR3 is 14 amino acids long. V shed 3 bases and J shed 3 bases, with 9 bases lying between them. Germline CDR1 is LNHDA and CDR2 is SQIVND (reference sequence).

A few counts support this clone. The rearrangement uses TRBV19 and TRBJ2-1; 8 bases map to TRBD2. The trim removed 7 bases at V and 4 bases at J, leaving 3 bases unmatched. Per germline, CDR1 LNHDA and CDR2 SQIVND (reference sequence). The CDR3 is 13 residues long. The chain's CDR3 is CASNGGGYNEQFF. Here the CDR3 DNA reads TGTGCCAGTAACGGGGGGGGATACAATGAGCAGTTCTTC.

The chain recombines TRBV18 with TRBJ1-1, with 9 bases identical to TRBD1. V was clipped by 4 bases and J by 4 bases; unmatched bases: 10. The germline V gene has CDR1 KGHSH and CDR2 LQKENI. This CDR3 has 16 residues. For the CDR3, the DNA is TGTGCCAGCTCACAACAGGGGGCGGGGGCTGGCACTGAAGCTTTCTTT. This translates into CASSQQGAGAGTEAFF.

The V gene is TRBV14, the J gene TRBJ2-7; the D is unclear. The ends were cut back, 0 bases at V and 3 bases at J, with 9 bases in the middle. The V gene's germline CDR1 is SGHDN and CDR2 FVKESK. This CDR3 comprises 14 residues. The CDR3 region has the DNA TGTGCCAGCAGCCAAGATCTAACTTTCTACGAGCAGTACTTC. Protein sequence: CASSQDLTFYEQYF.

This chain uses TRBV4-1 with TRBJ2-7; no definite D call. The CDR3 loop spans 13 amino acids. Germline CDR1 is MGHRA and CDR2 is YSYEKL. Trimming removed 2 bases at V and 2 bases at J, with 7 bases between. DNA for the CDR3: TGCGCCAGCAGCCAAAGGCTAGCCTACGAGCAGTACTTC. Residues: CASSQRLAYEQYF.

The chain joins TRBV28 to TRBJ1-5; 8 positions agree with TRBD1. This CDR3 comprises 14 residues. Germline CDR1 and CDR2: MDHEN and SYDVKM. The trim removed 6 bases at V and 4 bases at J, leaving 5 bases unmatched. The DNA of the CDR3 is TGTGCCAGCAGCCCGGACAGGGTAAATCAGCCCCAGCATTTT. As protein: CASSPDRVNQPQHF. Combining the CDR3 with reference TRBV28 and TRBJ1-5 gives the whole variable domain DVKVTQSSRYLVKRTGEKVFLECVQDMDHENMFWYRQDPGLGLRLIYFSYDVKMKEKGDIPEGYSVSREKKERFSLILESASTNQTSMYLCASSPDRVNQPQHFGDGTRLSIL.

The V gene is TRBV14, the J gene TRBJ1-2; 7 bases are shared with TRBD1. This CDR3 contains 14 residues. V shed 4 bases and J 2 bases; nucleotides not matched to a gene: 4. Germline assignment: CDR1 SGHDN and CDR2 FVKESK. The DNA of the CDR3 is TGTGCCAGCAGCCCTAACAGGGGAAACTATGGCTACACCTTC. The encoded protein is CASSPNRGNYGYTF.

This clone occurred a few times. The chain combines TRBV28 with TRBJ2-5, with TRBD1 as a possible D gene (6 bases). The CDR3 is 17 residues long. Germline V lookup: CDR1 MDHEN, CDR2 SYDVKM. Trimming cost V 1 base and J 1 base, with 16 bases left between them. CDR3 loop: CASSLSRDTYFQETQYF. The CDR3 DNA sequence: TGTGCCAGCAGTTTATCCCGGGACACTTACTTCCAAGAGACCCAGTACTTC.

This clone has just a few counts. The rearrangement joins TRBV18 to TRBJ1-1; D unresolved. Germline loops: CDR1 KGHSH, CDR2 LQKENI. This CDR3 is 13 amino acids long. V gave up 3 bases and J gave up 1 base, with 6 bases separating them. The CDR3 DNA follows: TGTGCCAGCTCACCCAATCAGAACACTGAAGCTTTCTTT. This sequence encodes CASSPNQNTEAFF.

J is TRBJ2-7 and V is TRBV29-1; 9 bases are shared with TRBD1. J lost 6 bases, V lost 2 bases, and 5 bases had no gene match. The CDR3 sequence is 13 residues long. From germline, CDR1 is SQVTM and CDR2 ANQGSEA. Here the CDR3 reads CSVEKTGGSEQYF. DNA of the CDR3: TGCAGCGTTGAAAAGACAGGGGGAAGCGAGCAGTACTTC.

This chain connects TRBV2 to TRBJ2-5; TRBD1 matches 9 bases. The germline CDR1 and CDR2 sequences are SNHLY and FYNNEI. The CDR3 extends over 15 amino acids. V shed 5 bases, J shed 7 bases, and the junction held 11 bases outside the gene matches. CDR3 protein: CASSQRTGVLGTQYF. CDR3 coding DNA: TGTGCCAGCAGTCAAAGGACAGGGGTCTTGGGGACCCAGTACTTC.

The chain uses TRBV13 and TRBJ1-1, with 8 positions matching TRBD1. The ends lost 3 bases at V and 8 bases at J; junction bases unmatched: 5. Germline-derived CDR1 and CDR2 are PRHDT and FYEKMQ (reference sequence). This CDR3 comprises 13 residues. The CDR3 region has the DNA TGTGCCAGCAGCTTCGGCAGGGGGCAGGAAGCTTTCTTT. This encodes CASSFGRGQEAFF.